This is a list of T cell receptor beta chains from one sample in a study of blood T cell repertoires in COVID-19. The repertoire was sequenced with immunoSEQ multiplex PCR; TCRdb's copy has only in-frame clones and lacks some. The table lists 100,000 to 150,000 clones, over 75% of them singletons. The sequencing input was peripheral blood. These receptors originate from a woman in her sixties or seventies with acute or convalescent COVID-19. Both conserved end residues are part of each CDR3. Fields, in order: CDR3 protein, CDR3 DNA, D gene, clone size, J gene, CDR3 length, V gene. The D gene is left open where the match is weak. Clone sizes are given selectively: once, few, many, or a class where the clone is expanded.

CASSLADRGVPYGYTF TGTGCCAGCAGCTTGGCCGACAGGGGGGTCCCCTATGGCTACACCTTC TRBD1 . TRBJ1-2 16 TRBV5-4
CASSFSRGGGQPQHF TGTGCCAGCAGTTTTTCTCGGGGAGGGGGTCAGCCCCAGCATTTT . . TRBJ1-5 15 TRBV27
CASSKDSRTNEKLFF TGTGCCAGCAGCAAGGACAGTAGGACTAATGAAAAACTGTTTTTT . once TRBJ1-4 15 TRBV21-1
CASSQDTDRAVRKTQYF TGCGCCAGCAGCCAAGATACGGACAGGGCTGTCCGGAAGACCCAGTACTTC TRBD1 . TRBJ2-5 17 TRBV4-1
CASSQVQSYEQYF TGTGCCAGCAGCCAAGTACAGTCCTACGAGCAGTACTTC . . TRBJ2-7 13 TRBV14
CASSDGEFYGYTF TGTGCCAGCAGCGATGGGGAGTTCTATGGCTACACCTTC . . TRBJ1-2 13 TRBV6-5
CASSPMGSGTTDTQYF TGCGCCAGCAGCCCCATGGGTAGCGGAACCACAGATACGCAGTATTTT . . TRBJ2-3 16 TRBV5-1
CASSYSQTGSGNTIYF TGTGCCAGCAGTTACTCCCAGACAGGGAGCGGAAACACCATATATTTT TRBD1 . TRBJ1-3 16 TRBV6-5
CASSMTSGGSYSYEQYF TGTGCCAGTAGTATGACTAGCGGGGGGTCTTACTCCTACGAGCAGTACTTC TRBD2 . TRBJ2-7 17 TRBV19
CASTRTGTNGYTF TGTGCCAGCACCCGGACAGGGACTAATGGCTACACCTTC TRBD1 few TRBJ1-2 13 TRBV6-5
CASSLRAGNQPQHF TGCGCCAGCAGCCTGAGGGCGGGAAATCAGCCCCAGCATTTT . . TRBJ1-5 14 TRBV4-1
CASSSRTGNGYTF TGTGCCAGCAGCAGTCGGACAGGGAATGGCTACACCTTC TRBD1 . TRBJ1-2 13 TRBV7-2
CASSYDLNQPQHF TGCGCCAGCAGCTATGACTTGAATCAGCCCCAGCATTTT . . TRBJ1-5 13 TRBV5-1
CASSLQGANYNEQFF TGTGCCAGCAGCCTCCAGGGGGCTAACTACAATGAGCAGTTCTTC TRBD1 . TRBJ2-1 15 TRBV7-3
CASSLGGYSNQPQHF TGTGCCAGCAGCTTAGGAGGCTATAGCAATCAGCCCCAGCATTTT . . TRBJ1-5 15 TRBV7-2
CASCIAGGGPNNEQFF TGTGCCAGCTGCATAGCGGGGGGAGGTCCTAACAATGAGCAGTTCTTC TRBD2 . TRBJ2-1 16 TRBV7-2
CASTSREIWGGNTGELFF TGTGCCAGCACCTCACGGGAAATTTGGGGGGGGAACACCGGGGAGCTGTTTTTT TRBD2 . TRBJ2-2 18 TRBV7-9
CASSKTFPGQGLNQPQHF TGTGCCAGTAGTAAGACCTTCCCGGGACAGGGGTTAAATCAGCCCCAGCATTTT TRBD1 . TRBJ1-5 18 TRBV19
CASSLGTSETQYF TGTGCCAGCAGCTTAGGGACTTCAGAGACCCAGTACTTC . . TRBJ2-5 13 TRBV7-8
CASSLAADTRLFSPLHF TGTGCCAGCAGCTTAGCGGCGGACACCCGTTTATTTTCACCCCTCCACTTT . few TRBJ1-6 17 TRBV7-9
CASSRVTGAQETQYF TGTGCCAGCAGCCGAGTGACAGGAGCGCAAGAGACCCAGTACTTC . . TRBJ2-5 15 TRBV5-8
CSGRDRGLRTNEKLFF TGCAGCGGCCGGGACAGGGGGTTGCGGACTAATGAAAAACTGTTTTTT TRBD1 . TRBJ1-4 16 TRBV29-1
CASSPVDSNQPQHF TGTGCCAGCAGTCCCGTCGACAGTAATCAGCCCCAGCATTTT . . TRBJ1-5 14 TRBV6-1
CASSPPGTDYGYTF TGTGCCAGCTCACCACCCGGGACAGACTATGGCTACACCTTC TRBD1 . TRBJ1-2 14 TRBV18
CASSVGRFQETQYF TGTGCCAGCAGCGTAGGCCGGTTCCAAGAGACCCAGTACTTC . . TRBJ2-5 14 TRBV9
CASSWTGQGQPQHF TGTGCCAGCAGCTGGACAGGGCAGGGTCAGCCCCAGCATTTT TRBD1 . TRBJ1-5 14 TRBV2
CASSLGTGDHEQYF TGTGCCAGCAGCTTAGGGACAGGGGATCACGAGCAGTACTTC TRBD1 once TRBJ2-7 14 TRBV11-3
CASSRGQGADTQYF TGTGCCAGCAGCCGTGGACAGGGGGCAGATACGCAGTATTTT TRBD1 . TRBJ2-3 14 TRBV11-2
CASSPGGASYEQYF TGTGCCAGCAGCCCCGGGGGGGCATCCTACGAGCAGTACTTC TRBD2 . TRBJ2-7 14 TRBV7-3
CASSTAGGGTDTQYF TGTGCCAGTAGTACCGCGGGAGGGGGCACAGATACGCAGTATTTT TRBD2 . TRBJ2-3 15 TRBV19
CASSLAIAGSETQYF TGTGCCAGCAGCTTGGCCATAGCGGGGTCGGAGACCCAGTACTTC TRBD2 . TRBJ2-5 15 TRBV5-8
CASSLVANTGELFF TGTGCCAGCAGCTTAGTAGCGAACACCGGGGAGCTGTTTTTT . . TRBJ2-2 14 TRBV11-3
CASERGYSYNEQFF TGTGCCAGCGAACGGGGGTACTCCTACAATGAGCAGTTCTTC . . TRBJ2-1 14 TRBV6-5
CASSRGADYGYTF TGCGCCAGCAGCAGGGGCGCTGACTATGGCTACACCTTC . . TRBJ1-2 13 TRBV4-3
CASSYARQIANTGELFF TGTGCCAGCAGCTACGCCCGACAGATCGCGAACACCGGGGAGCTGTTTTTT . . TRBJ2-2 17 TRBV7-9
CASSEYTGIQGAKNIQYF TGTGCCAGCAGTGAATATACAGGGATACAAGGGGCCAAAAACATTCAGTACTTC . . TRBJ2-4 18 TRBV6-1
CAAAAGSTYGYTF TGTGCCGCGGCGGCGGGAAGTACCTATGGCTACACCTTC . . TRBJ1-2 13 TRBV27
CASSQEKGNEQFF TGTGCCAGCAGCCAAGAAAAGGGGAATGAGCAGTTCTTC . . TRBJ2-1 13 TRBV4-2
CASSLNRGQETQYF TGTGCCAGCAGCTTGAACAGGGGCCAAGAGACCCAGTACTTC TRBD1 once TRBJ2-5 14 TRBV7-2
CASSPREDGYTF TGTGCCAGCTCACCACGGGAGGATGGCTACACCTTC . . TRBJ1-2 12 TRBV18
CASSFGVSTDTQYF TGTGCCAGCAGTTTCGGGGTCAGCACAGATACGCAGTATTTT . . TRBJ2-3 14 TRBV6-5
CASSWRVATGELFF TGCGCCAGCAGTTGGAGGGTAGCCACCGGGGAGCTGTTTTTT . . TRBJ2-2 14 TRBV10-1
CASSPGQGTFLYGEKLFF TGTGCCAGCAGTCCGGGACAGGGGACGTTTTTATATGGTGAAAAACTGTTTTTT TRBD1 . TRBJ1-4 18 TRBV27
CASSATGGQSPLHF TGTGCCAGCAGTGCTACGGGGGGGCAGTCACCCCTCCACTTT . few TRBJ1-6 14 TRBV7-3
CASSRSGLNTEAFF TGTGCCAGCAGTCGTTCAGGGTTGAACACTGAAGCTTTCTTT . . TRBJ1-1 14 TRBV27
CASSPSQASGGETQYF TGTGCCAGCAGCCCCTCTCAGGCTAGCGGAGGGGAGACCCAGTACTTC TRBD2 . TRBJ2-5 16 TRBV3-1/TRBV3-2
CASSNTRVQSGDTQYF TGTGCCAGCAGTAACACCCGGGTGCAAAGTGGGGATACGCAGTATTTT . once TRBJ2-3 16 TRBV6-2/TRBV6-3
CASSLGTLMNTEAFF TGCGCCAGCAGCTTAGGGACACTCATGAACACTGAAGCTTTCTTT . . TRBJ1-1 15 TRBV5-1
CATSSSRQGPQHF TGTGCCACCAGCAGCTCCAGGCAGGGGCCCCAGCATTTT . . TRBJ1-5 13 TRBV15
CASSLAGAPDTQYF TGTGCCAGCAGTTTAGCGGGGGCCCCAGATACGCAGTATTTT . . TRBJ2-3 14 TRBV27
CASSLVDQGNYGYTF TGTGCCAGCAGCTTAGTAGACCAGGGAAACTATGGCTACACCTTC . . TRBJ1-2 15 TRBV11-3
CASSLEASGGNEFF TGTGCCAGCAGCTTAGAGGCTAGCGGGGGGAACGAGTTCTTC TRBD2 few TRBJ2-1 14 TRBV7-2
CASTPRGQGKNEQFF TGTGCCAGCACCCCCCGGGGACAGGGGAAGAATGAGCAGTTCTTC TRBD1 . TRBJ2-1 15 TRBV7-9
CASSQGLPGVGSPLHF TGTGCCAGCAGCCAAGGACTCCCAGGGGTGGGTTCACCCCTCCACTTT . . TRBJ1-6 16 TRBV14
CASSTRTGLVEKLFF TGTGCCAGCAGCACTCGGACAGGGTTAGTAGAAAAACTGTTTTTT TRBD1 . TRBJ1-4 15 TRBV3-1/TRBV3-2
CAWTPGGTNTQYF TGTGCCTGGACCCCGGGTGGGACAAATACGCAGTATTTT . . TRBJ2-3 13 TRBV30
CASSLLAGLNTGELFF TGTGCCAGCAGTCTTCTAGCGGGGTTGAACACCGGGGAGCTGTTTTTT TRBD2 . TRBJ2-2 16 TRBV6-2/TRBV6-3
CASSEGIGSPLHF TGCGCCAGTAGCGAAGGGATTGGGTCACCCCTCCACTTT . . TRBJ1-6 13 TRBV10-2
CASRFRGGLINNEQFF TGCGCCAGCCGTTTCCGCGGGGGCCTTATTAACAATGAGCAGTTCTTC . . TRBJ2-1 16 TRBV5-1